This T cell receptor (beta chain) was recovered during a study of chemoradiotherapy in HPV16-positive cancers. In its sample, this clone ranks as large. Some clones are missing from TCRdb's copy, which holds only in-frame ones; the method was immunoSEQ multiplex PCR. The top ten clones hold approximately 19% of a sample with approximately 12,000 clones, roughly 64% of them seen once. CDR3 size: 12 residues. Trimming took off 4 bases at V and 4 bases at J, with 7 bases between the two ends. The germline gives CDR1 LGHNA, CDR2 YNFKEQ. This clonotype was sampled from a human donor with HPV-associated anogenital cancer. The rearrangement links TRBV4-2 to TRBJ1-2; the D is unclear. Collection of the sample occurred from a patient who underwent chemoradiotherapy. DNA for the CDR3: TGTGCCAGCAGCCTTGAGGGCTATGGCTACACCTTC. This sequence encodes CASSLEGYGYTF.